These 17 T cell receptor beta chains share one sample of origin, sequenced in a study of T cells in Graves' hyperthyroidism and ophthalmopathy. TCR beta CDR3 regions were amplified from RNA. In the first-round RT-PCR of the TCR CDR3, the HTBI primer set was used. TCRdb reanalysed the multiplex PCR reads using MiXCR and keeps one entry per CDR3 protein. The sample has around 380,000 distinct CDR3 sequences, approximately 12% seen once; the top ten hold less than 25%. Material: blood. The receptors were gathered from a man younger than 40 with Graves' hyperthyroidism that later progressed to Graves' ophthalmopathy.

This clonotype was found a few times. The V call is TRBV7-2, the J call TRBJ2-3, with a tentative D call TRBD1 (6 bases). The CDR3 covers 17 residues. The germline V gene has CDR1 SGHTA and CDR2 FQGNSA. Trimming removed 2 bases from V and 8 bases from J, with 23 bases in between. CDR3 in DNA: TGTGCCAGCAGCTTAAGTCCCCCGGACAGACCACAGGGTACGCAGTATTTT. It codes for CASSLSPPDRPQGTQYF.

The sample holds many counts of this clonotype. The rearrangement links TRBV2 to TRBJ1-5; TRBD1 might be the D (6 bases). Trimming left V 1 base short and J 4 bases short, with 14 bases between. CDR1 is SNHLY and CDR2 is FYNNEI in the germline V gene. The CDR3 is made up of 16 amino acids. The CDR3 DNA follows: TGTGCCAGCAGTGAAGGGAGGTGGCAGGGGAATCAGCCCCAGCATTTT. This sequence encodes CASSEGRWQGNQPQHF.

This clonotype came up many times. The CDR3 protein is CSARPDRTRSSYEQYF. For the CDR3, the DNA is TGCAGTGCTAGACCGGACAGGACCAGGAGCTCCTACGAGCAGTACTTC. V gene TRBV20-1 combines with J gene TRBJ2-7; 7 bases fit TRBD1. The germline V gene encodes CDR1 DFQATT and CDR2 SNEGSKA (reference sequence). The CDR3 length is 16 residues. With V trimmed by 2 bases and J by 0 bases, 10 bases remained unmatched.

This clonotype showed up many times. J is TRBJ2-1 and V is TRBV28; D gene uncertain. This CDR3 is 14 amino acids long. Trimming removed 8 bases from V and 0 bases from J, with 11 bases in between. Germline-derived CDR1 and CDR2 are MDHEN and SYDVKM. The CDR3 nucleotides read TGTGCCAGCCGTTCTCCCAGCTCCTACAATGAGCAGTTCTTC. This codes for CASRSPSSYNEQFF.

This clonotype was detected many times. CDR3 protein: CASSFLASGTQYF. The CDR3 nucleotides are TGTGCCAGCAGTTTTTTGGCATCGGGTACGCAGTATTTT. The chain links TRBV12-3 or TRBV12-4 to TRBJ2-3; D is unresolved. This CDR3 has 13 amino acids. The V end lost 3 bases, the J end lost 8 bases, and 12 bases lay between the germline ends.

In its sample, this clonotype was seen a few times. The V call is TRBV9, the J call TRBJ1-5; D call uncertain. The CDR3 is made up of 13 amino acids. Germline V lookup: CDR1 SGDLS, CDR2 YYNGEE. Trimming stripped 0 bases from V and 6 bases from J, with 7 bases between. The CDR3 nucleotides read TGTGCCAGCAGCGTAGAAGTGGGTCAGCCCCAGCATTTT. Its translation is CASSVEVGQPQHF.

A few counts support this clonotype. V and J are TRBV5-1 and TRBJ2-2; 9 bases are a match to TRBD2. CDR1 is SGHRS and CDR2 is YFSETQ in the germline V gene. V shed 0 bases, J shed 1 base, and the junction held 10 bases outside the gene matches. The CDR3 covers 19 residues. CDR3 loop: CASSLDLAGAPRNTGELFF. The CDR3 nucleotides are TGCGCCAGCAGCTTGGATTTAGCGGGGGCCCCCCGGAACACCGGGGAGCTGTTTTTT.

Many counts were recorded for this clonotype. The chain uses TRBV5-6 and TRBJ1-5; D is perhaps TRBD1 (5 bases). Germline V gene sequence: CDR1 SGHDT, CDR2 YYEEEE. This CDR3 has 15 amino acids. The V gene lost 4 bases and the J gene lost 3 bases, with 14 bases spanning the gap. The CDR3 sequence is CASSPRWGINQPQHF. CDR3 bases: TGTGCCAGCAGCCCACGTTGGGGCATCAATCAGCCCCAGCATTTT.

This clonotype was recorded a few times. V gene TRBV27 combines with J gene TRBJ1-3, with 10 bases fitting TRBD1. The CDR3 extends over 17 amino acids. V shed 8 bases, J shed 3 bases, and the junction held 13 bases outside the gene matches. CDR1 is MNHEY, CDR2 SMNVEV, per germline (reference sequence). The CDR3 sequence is CASRKSGTGALGNTIYF. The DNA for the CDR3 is TGTGCCAGCCGGAAGAGCGGGACAGGGGCCCTTGGAAACACCATATATTTT.

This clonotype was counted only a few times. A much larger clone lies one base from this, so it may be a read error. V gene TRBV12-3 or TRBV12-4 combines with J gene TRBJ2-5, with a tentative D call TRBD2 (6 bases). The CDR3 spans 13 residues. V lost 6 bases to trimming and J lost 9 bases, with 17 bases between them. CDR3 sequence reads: CASSPLAWEAQYF. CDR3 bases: TGTGCCAGCAGCCCCTTGGCGTGGGAGGCCCAGTACTTC.

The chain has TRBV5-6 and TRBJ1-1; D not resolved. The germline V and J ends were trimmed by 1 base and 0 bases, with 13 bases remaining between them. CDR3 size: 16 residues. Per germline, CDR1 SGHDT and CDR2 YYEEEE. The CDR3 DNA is TGTGCCAGCAGCTTGCTCCGTAACGGATTGAACACTGAAGCTTTCTTT. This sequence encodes CASSLLRNGLNTEAFF.

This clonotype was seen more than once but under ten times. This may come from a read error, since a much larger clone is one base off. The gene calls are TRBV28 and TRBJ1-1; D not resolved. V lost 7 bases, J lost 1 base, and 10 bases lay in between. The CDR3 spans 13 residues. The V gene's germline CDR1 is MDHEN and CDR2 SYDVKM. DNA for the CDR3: TGTGCCAGCAATTACCAGGAGAACACTGAAGCTTTCTTT. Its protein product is CASNYQENTEAFF.

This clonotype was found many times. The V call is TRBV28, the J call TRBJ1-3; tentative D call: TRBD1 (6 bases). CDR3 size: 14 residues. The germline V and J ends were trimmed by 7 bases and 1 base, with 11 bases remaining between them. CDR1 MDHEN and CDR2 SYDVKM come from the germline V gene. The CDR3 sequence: CASTLGGSGNTIYF. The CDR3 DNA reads TGTGCCAGCACCCTAGGGGGTTCTGGAAACACCATATATTTT.

In nucleotides, the CDR3 is TGTGCCAGCAGCCAAGAAAAGCGAGATACGCAGTATTTT. It encodes CASSQEKRDTQYF. This rearrangement joins TRBV4-2 to TRBJ2-3; no clear D gene. The CDR3 has 13 amino acids. The V end lost 0 bases, the J end lost 5 bases, and 6 bases lay between the germline ends. In germline, CDR1 is LGHNA, CDR2 YNFKEQ.

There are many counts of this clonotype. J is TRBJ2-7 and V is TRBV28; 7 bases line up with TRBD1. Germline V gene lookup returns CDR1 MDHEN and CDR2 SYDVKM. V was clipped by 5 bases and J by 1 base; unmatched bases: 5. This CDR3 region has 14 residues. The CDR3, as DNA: TGTGCCAGCAGTCGGACAGGAACTTCCTACGAGCAGTACTTC. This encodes CASSRTGTSYEQYF.

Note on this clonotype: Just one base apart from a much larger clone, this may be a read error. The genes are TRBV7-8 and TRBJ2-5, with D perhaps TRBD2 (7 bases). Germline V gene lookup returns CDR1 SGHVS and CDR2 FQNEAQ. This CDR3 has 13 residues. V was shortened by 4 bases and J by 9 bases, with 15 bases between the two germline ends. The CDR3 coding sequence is TGTGCCAGCAGCTGGGGGCTAGCGGAGGCCCAGTACTTC. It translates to CASSWGLAEAQYF.

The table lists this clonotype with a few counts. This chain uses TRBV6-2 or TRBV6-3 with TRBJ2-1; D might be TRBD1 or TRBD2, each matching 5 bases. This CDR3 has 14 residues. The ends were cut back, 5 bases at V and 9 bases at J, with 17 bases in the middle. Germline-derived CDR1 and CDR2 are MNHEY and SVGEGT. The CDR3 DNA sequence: TGTGCCAGCAGTCCTCAATTTAAGGGGAGTGAGCAGTTCTTC. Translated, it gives CASSPQFKGSEQFF.